The 27 T cell receptor beta chains in this list originate from one sample, sequenced in a study of OX40 agonist ivuxolimab in advanced cancers. Generated by immunoSEQ multiplex PCR, the TCRdb table keeps only in-frame clones and is missing some. Here the sample spans roughly 69,000 clones, 84% being singletons. This sample comprised CD4+ or CD8+ T cells sorted from blood, obtained in a trial of the OX40 agonist ivuxolimab. The receptors stem from an adult with an advanced solid tumor such as melanoma, head and neck, liver or kidney cancer.

The chain is built from TRBV6-1 and TRBJ2-5; 11 bases line up with TRBD2. After removal of 3 bases from V and 9 bases from J, the junction contained 6 bases not matched to a gene. This CDR3 is 14 amino acids long. Germline CDR1 reads MNHNS; CDR2 reads SASEGT. The CDR3 reads CASSDIAGGPSQYF. CDR3 nucleotides: TGTGCCAGCAGTGATATAGCGGGGGGGCCTTCCCAGTACTTC.

The gene calls are TRBV18 and TRBJ1-1; D gene unclear. The CDR3 covers 13 residues. CDR1 and CDR2 (germline): KGHSH, LQKENI. Trimming removed 5 bases at V and 0 bases at J, with 7 bases between. The CDR3 DNA reads as TGTGCCAGCTCAGACGTAATGAACACTGAAGCTTTCTTT. It specifies CASSDVMNTEAFF.

The V call is TRBV27, the J call TRBJ2-3; TRBD2 matches 9 bases. Germline trimming cut 8 bases from V and 2 bases from J; bases unmatched to any gene: 5. The CDR3 has 14 amino acids. Germline V gives CDR1 MNHEY, CDR2 SMNVEV (reference sequence). CDR3 DNA sequence: TGTGCCAGCCGACTAGCGGACTACACAGATACGCAGTATTTT. It codes for CASRLADYTDTQYF.

This clone was recorded only once. Written as DNA, the CDR3 is TGTGCCAGCAGCCAACGACTAGCGGGGGCCGTGGGAAAGTTCTTC. Protein sequence: CASSQRLAGAVGKFF. The chain recombines TRBV4-2 with TRBJ2-1, with TRBD2 identical over 12 bases. The ends lost 2 bases at V and 14 bases at J; junction bases unmatched: 10. The germline CDR1 and CDR2 sequences are LGHNA and YNFKEQ. The CDR3 is made up of 15 amino acids.

The V and J genes are TRBV7-3 and TRBJ2-3, with D perhaps TRBD1 or TRBD2 (6 bases each). The CDR3 has 14 amino acids. Germline CDR1 SGHTA, CDR2 FQGTGA. Deletions cut 6 bases from V and 0 bases from J, with 10 bases between. This chain's CDR3 is CASREGGSTDTQYF. For the CDR3, the DNA is TGTGCCAGCAGAGAGGGGGGTAGCACAGATACGCAGTATTTT.

Remarks on this clone: Compared with germline, one end of the junction differs, possibly owing to a read error. V gene TRBV7-7 combines with J gene TRBJ2-1; possible D gene TRBD2, 5 bases. Germline assignment: CDR1 SSHAT and CDR2 FNYEAQ (reference sequence). CDR3 length equals 13 residues. The CDR3 DNA is TGTGCTAGCAGCTTAGGACTCTACAATGAGCAGTTCTTC. This sequence encodes CASSLGLYNEQFF. Full variable domain (rest looked up from reference TRBV7-7 and TRBJ2-1): GAGVSQSPRYKVTKRGQDVTLRCDPISSHATLYWYQQALGQGPEFLTYFNYEAQPDKSGLPSDRFSAERPEGSISTLTIQRTEQRDSAMYRCASSLGLYNEQFFGPGTRLTVL.

The V gene is TRBV7-9, the J gene TRBJ2-5, with 13 positions matching TRBD2. The CDR3 extends over 18 amino acids. Germline loops: CDR1 SEHNR, CDR2 FQNEAQ (reference sequence). Trimming removed 5 bases from V and 5 bases from J; junction bases left unmatched: 14. CDR3 sequence reads: CASSTGTSGTIGWETQYF. The CDR3 DNA sequence: TGTGCCAGCAGCACCGGGACTAGCGGGACTATAGGGTGGGAGACCCAGTACTTC.

This clone was seen just once. The chain combines TRBV7-3 with TRBJ1-5; the match to TRBD1 covers 7 bases. The CDR3 is 14 residues long. Germline assignment: CDR1 SGHTA and CDR2 FQGTGA. Germline trimming cut 0 bases from V and 5 bases from J; bases unmatched to any gene: 1. CDR3 bases: TGTGCCAGCAGCTTAACAGGGGGCGATCAGCCCCAGCATTTT. Its translation is CASSLTGGDQPQHF.

CDR3 sequence (DNA): TGTGCCAGCAGCGATCGACTAGGAGGCTACACCTTC. Amino acids: CASSDRLGGYTF. The rearrangement joins TRBV9 to TRBJ1-2, with D unresolved. The CDR3 contains 12 residues. V was shortened by 3 bases and J by 8 bases, with 11 bases between the two germline ends. Germline CDR1 is SGDLS and CDR2 is YYNGEE.

The chain couples TRBV29-1 to TRBJ1-2; D perhaps matches TRBD1 (6 bases). V was pared by 3 bases and J by 3 bases, with 14 bases between. The CDR3 sequence is 14 residues long. CDR1 is SQVTM and CDR2 is ANQGSEA in the germline V gene. For the CDR3, the DNA is TGCAGCGTTGATAAGGGGGAGGTTTACTATGGCTACACCTTC. Amino acids: CSVDKGEVYYGYTF.

V is TRBV7-9 and J is TRBJ2-7; no firm D call. Germline-derived CDR1 and CDR2 are SEHNR and FQNEAQ (reference sequence). Deletions cut 5 bases from V and 0 bases from J, with 8 bases between. This CDR3 spans 13 amino acids. The CDR3 spells CASSLSSSYEQYF. The DNA of the CDR3 is TGTGCCAGCAGCCTCTCGAGCTCCTACGAGCAGTACTTC.

The chain combines TRBV7-9 with TRBJ2-4, with TRBD2 identical over 9 bases. Unmatched junction bases numbered 0, after V lost 3 bases and J lost 0 bases. The length of the CDR3 is 15 residues. Looked up from germline, CDR1 is SEHNR and CDR2 is FQNEAQ (reference sequence). CDR3 protein: CASSFSGGAKNIQYF. The CDR3 DNA is TGTGCCAGCAGCTTTAGCGGGGGAGCCAAAAACATTCAGTACTTC.

This clone was found a few times. The J gene is TRBJ1-6, the V gene TRBV19; the D gene is possibly TRBD1 (6 bases). Looked up from germline, CDR1 is LNHDA and CDR2 is SQIVND (reference sequence). V lost 4 bases to trimming and J lost 1 base, with 14 bases between them. CDR3 length equals 17 residues. The CDR3 region is CASSTLGGRSYNSPLHF. The CDR3, as DNA: TGTGCCAGTAGTACCTTGGGGGGCAGGTCCTATAATTCACCCCTCCACTTT.

The gene calls are TRBV7-9 and TRBJ2-6; TRBD1 aligns across 7 bases. V shed 1 base and J 0 bases; nucleotides not matched to a gene: 3. Per germline, CDR1 SEHNR and CDR2 FQNEAQ (reference sequence). The CDR3 length is 17 residues. CDR3 bases: TGTGCCAGCAGCTTAGGCAGGGGGTACTCTGGGGCCAACGTCCTGACTTTC. It yields the protein CASSLGRGYSGANVLTF. The full variable domain, in which reference TRBV7-9 and TRBJ2-6 provide the parts outside the CDR3, is DTGVSQNPRHKITKRGQNVTFRCDPISEHNRLYWYRQTLGQGPEFLTYFQNEAQLEKSRLLSDRFSAERPKGSFSTLEIQRTEQGDSAMYLCASSLGRGYSGANVLTFGAGSRLTVL.

The J gene is TRBJ1-2, the V gene TRBV5-1; no definite D call. Germline V gene sequence: CDR1 SGHRS, CDR2 YFSETQ. CDR3 length: 14 amino acids. V gave up 4 bases and J gave up 3 bases, with 13 bases separating them. The CDR3 sequence is CASSRPESDYGYTF. For the CDR3, the DNA is TGCGCCAGCAGCCGCCCAGAATCTGACTATGGCTACACCTTC. The complete variable domain, with remaining parts taken from reference TRBV5-1 and TRBJ1-2, reads KAGVTQTPRYLIKTRGQQVTLSCSPISGHRSVSWYQQTPGQGLQFLFEYFSETQRNKGNFPGRFSGRQFSNSRSEMNVSTLELGDSALYLCASSRPESDYGYTFGSGTRLTVV.

The V and J genes are TRBV7-2 and TRBJ2-7; D uncertain. CDR3 length: 14 amino acids. The germline V and J ends were trimmed by 3 bases and 2 bases, with 11 bases remaining between them. Germline V gene sequence: CDR1 SGHTA, CDR2 FQGNSA. The CDR3 loop reads CASSFWAGAYEQYF. CDR3 DNA sequence: TGTGCCAGCAGCTTCTGGGCTGGGGCCTACGAGCAGTACTTC.

Here the CDR3 DNA reads TGTGCCAGCAGCCCGGGAGGGCGCGAGCAGTACTTC. Translation gives CASSPGGREQYF. The chain couples TRBV7-9 to TRBJ2-7, with TRBD2 identical over 8 bases. Trimming took 5 bases from V and 6 from J; bases not matched to a gene: 3. The length of the CDR3 is 12 residues. CDR1 SEHNR and CDR2 FQNEAQ come from the germline V gene (reference sequence).

The V gene is TRBV7-6, the J gene TRBJ1-4; D ambiguous. This CDR3 comprises 14 residues. The germline CDR1 and CDR2 sequences are SGHVS and FNYEAQ. Trimming shortened V by 5 bases and J by 3 bases, and 10 bases separated the two germline ends. The CDR3 region is CASSRAPANEKLFF. For the CDR3, the DNA is TGTGCCAGCAGCCGGGCCCCGGCTAATGAAAAACTGTTTTTT.

The chain couples TRBV4-2 to TRBJ2-3; 11 bases align to TRBD2. This CDR3 comprises 17 residues. V lost 0 bases to trimming and J lost 2 bases; unmatched junction nucleotides: 4. Germline assignment: CDR1 LGHNA and CDR2 YNFKEQ. In nucleotides, the CDR3 is TGTGCCAGCAGCCAAGATGAACTAGCGGGGGTCACAGATACGCAGTATTTT. Protein product: CASSQDELAGVTDTQYF.

The CDR3 nucleotides read TGTGCCAGCAGCACAGCGGGAGGGACCCAGTACTTC. Amino acid sequence: CASSTAGGTQYF. The chain recombines TRBV5-4 with TRBJ2-5, with 9 positions matching TRBD2. The ends lost 4 bases at V and 7 bases at J; junction bases unmatched: 2. Germline CDR1 SGHNT, CDR2 YYREEE (reference sequence). This CDR3 has 12 residues.

The rearrangement links TRBV9 to TRBJ2-1; 13 nucleotides agree with TRBD2. Germline CDR1 is SGDLS and CDR2 is YYNGEE. The CDR3 is 15 residues long. The V gene end was trimmed by 3 bases and the J gene end by 5 bases; junction bases not matched to a gene: 2. CDR3: CASSAGLAGNNEQFF. CDR3 bases: TGTGCCAGCAGCGCGGGACTAGCGGGAAACAATGAGCAGTTCTTC. Full variable domain (outside the CDR3, taken from reference TRBV9 and TRBJ2-1): DSGVTQTPKHLITATGQRVTLRCSPRSGDLSVYWYQQSLDQGLQFLIQYYNGEERAKGNILERFSAQQFPDLHSELNLSSLELGDSALYFCASSAGLAGNNEQFFGPGTRLTVL.

This clone was counted a single time. V usage is TRBV7-2 and J usage is TRBJ2-3; TRBD2 matches at 15 bases. Germline lookup yields CDR1 SGHTA and CDR2 FQGNSA. J was trimmed by 5 bases and V by 4 bases; bases with no gene match: 13. The CDR3 extends over 19 amino acids. The CDR3 region is CASSSRIGLAGGRGDTQYF. The CDR3 nucleotides read TGTGCCAGCAGCTCGAGAATTGGACTAGCGGGGGGGCGAGGAGATACGCAGTATTTT.

The V and J genes are TRBV7-8 and TRBJ2-3; 13 bases are shared with TRBD2. Trimming cost V 2 bases and J 3 bases; bases outside gene matches: 5. CDR1 is SGHVS, CDR2 FQNEAQ, per germline. This CDR3 contains 17 residues. This chain's CDR3 is CASSLTTSGGATDTQYF. CDR3 in DNA: TGTGCCAGCAGCTTAACCACTAGCGGGGGGGCGACAGATACGCAGTATTTT.

The chain carries TRBV29-1 and TRBJ1-2; TRBD1 aligns across 7 bases. Trimming took 6 bases from V and 3 from J; bases not matched to a gene: 10. The CDR3 runs 14 residues. Per germline, CDR1 SQVTM and CDR2 ANQGSEA. This CDR3 is CSVHRTGEYYGYTF. The CDR3 bases are TGCAGCGTCCACCGGACAGGTGAATACTATGGCTACACCTTC.

The gene calls are TRBV4-2 and TRBJ1-1, with D perhaps matching TRBD1 (6 bases). This CDR3 has 16 residues. Per the germline V gene, CDR1 is LGHNA and CDR2 is YNFKEQ. Trimming cost V 0 bases and J 0 bases, with 11 bases left between them. Here the CDR3 DNA reads TGTGCCAGCAGCCAAGACAGGGGCGGAATGAACACTGAAGCTTTCTTT. The encoded protein is CASSQDRGGMNTEAFF.

This chain joins TRBV10-3 and TRBJ2-7, with D perhaps matching TRBD1 (6 bases). The V end was cut by 0 bases, the J end by 0 bases, with 12 bases between. The CDR3 extends over 16 amino acids. The V gene's germline CDR1 is ENHRY and CDR2 SYGVKD. CDR3 nucleotides: TGTGCCATCAGTGAGTCCAGGACAGCTAGCTCCTACGAGCAGTACTTC. Translation gives CAISESRTASSYEQYF.

The gene calls are TRBV28 and TRBJ2-7; D remains ambiguous. Trimming shortened V by 4 bases and J by 0 bases, and 4 bases separated the two germline ends. The CDR3 spans 12 residues. The germline V gene has CDR1 MDHEN and CDR2 SYDVKM. The CDR3: CASSSSSYEQYF. For the CDR3, the DNA is TGTGCCAGCAGTTCGAGCTCCTACGAGCAGTACTTC.